Shown below are 24 T cell receptor beta chains from a single sample sequenced in a study of T cell changes during pregnancy in multiple sclerosis. Sequenced by immunoSEQ multiplex PCR; TCRdb stores in-frame clones only, minus some. The sample lists under 95,000 clones, 85% to 95% occurring once. Specimen: peripheral blood, collected in the second trimester of pregnancy. The receptors were sampled from a female donor in good health, enrolled as a control in a pregnancy study.

DNA for the CDR3: TGTGCCAGCAGTGACTCGGGGGGGAGCACAGATACGCAGTATTTT. This codes for CASSDSGGSTDTQYF. The rearrangement joins TRBV6-4 to TRBJ2-3; TRBD2 agrees at 7 bases. The CDR3 spans 15 residues. The junction had 0 bases not matched to a gene; V was cut back by 0 bases and J by 0 bases. Per germline, CDR1 MRHNA and CDR2 SNTAGT.

V and J are TRBV10-3 and TRBJ1-5; the D is unclear. The CDR3 spans 14 residues. Trimming removed 9 bases at V and 0 bases at J, with 12 bases between. The germline CDR1 and CDR2 sequences are ENHRY and SYGVKD. Here the CDR3 DNA reads TGTGCCATGTGTATCGCGGGTAGCAATCAGCCCCAGCATTTT. Residues: CAMCIAGSNQPQHF.

CDR3 sequence: CASSPTSGVYNEQFF. The CDR3 nucleotides read TGTGCCAGTAGTCCCACTAGCGGGGTTTACAATGAGCAGTTCTTC. The chain links TRBV19 to TRBJ2-1; 10 positions agree with TRBD2. Germline assignment: CDR1 LNHDA and CDR2 SQIVND (reference sequence). With 5 bases clipped from V and 4 bases from J, the junction kept 5 bases outside the gene matches. The CDR3 is made up of 15 amino acids.

The J gene is TRBJ1-4, the V gene TRBV30; D might be TRBD1 (6 bases). Between the trimmed V and J ends, which lost 3 bases and 4 bases, there was a span of 12 bases. The CDR3 runs 14 residues. Germline CDR1 is GTSNPN and CDR2 is SVGIG (reference sequence). CDR3 coding DNA: TGTGCCTGGAGAGGCGGACAGAGTAATGAAAAACTGTTTTTT. Its translation is CAWRGGQSNEKLFF.

The genes are TRBV2 and TRBJ1-2; D is perhaps TRBD1 (6 bases). This CDR3 has 15 residues. CDR1 is SNHLY, CDR2 FYNNEI, per germline. With 5 bases removed from V and 4 bases from J, the gap between germline ends came to 17 bases. CDR3 DNA: TGTGCCAGCAGTCAGCCCGCACAGGGCTCCTATGGCTACACCTTC. Translation gives CASSQPAQGSYGYTF.

This chain joins TRBV6-5 and TRBJ1-6; perhaps TRBD1 as D (5 bases). The V end lost 2 bases, the J end lost 9 bases, and 14 bases lay between the germline ends. This CDR3 contains 15 residues. Germline CDR1 is MNHEY and CDR2 is SVGAGI. The CDR3 DNA reads as TGTGCCAGCAGTTACGGGTTGGGCAGGGTTTCACCCCTCCACTTT. Translating it yields CASSYGLGRVSPLHF.

The rearrangement links TRBV6-6 to TRBJ2-7, with 9 positions matching TRBD1. The CDR3 has 15 residues. Trimming took 5 bases from V and 2 from J; bases not matched to a gene: 7. Germline V gives CDR1 MNHNY, CDR2 SVGAGI (reference sequence). The CDR3: CASSTRTGVAYEQYF. The CDR3 bases are TGTGCCAGCAGTACCCGGACAGGGGTGGCCTACGAGCAGTACTTC.

The chain combines TRBV19 with TRBJ1-1; tentative D call: TRBD1 (6 bases). Germline-derived CDR1 and CDR2 are LNHDA and SQIVND (reference sequence). The CDR3 covers 18 residues. With 3 bases removed from V and 3 bases from J, the gap between germline ends came to 23 bases. CDR3 sequence (DNA): TGTGCCAGTAGTATTTCTCACACAGGGTCAATAGAACACACTGAAGCTTTCTTT. The encoded protein is CASSISHTGSIEHTEAFF.

Regarding this clone: A junction boundary mismatches the germline segment, possibly from a read error. V gene TRBV19 combines with J gene TRBJ2-7; 9 nucleotides match TRBD1. CDR1 LNHDA and CDR2 SQIVND come from the germline V gene (reference sequence). This CDR3 has 15 residues. CDR3 nucleotides: TGTGCCACCATAAGCTCCGGGACAGGGACCTACAAGCAGTACTTC. Translation: CATISSGTGTYKQYF.

The V call is TRBV7-3, the J call TRBJ2-2, with a weak D call TRBD2 (5 bases). The V end lost 4 bases, the J end lost 5 bases, and 20 bases lay between the germline ends. Germline V gene sequence: CDR1 SGHTA, CDR2 FQGTGA. The CDR3 totals 17 residues. The CDR3 nucleotides read TGTGCCAGCAGCTCCCCCGGACGGGAAGAACGGACCGGGGAGCTGTTTTTT. Translation: CASSSPGREERTGELFF.

V gene TRBV4-3 combines with J gene TRBJ2-7, with a possible D match to TRBD1 (6 bases). The CDR3 covers 14 residues. Trimming removed 4 bases at V and 0 bases at J, with 10 bases between. Germline CDR1 and CDR2: LGHNA and YSLEER. This chain's CDR3 is CASSRTTGSYEQYF. In DNA, the CDR3 is TGCGCCAGCAGCCGAACGACAGGCTCCTACGAGCAGTACTTC.

The chain links TRBV11-2 to TRBJ2-1; 7 bases line up with TRBD1. The germline CDR1 and CDR2 sequences are SGHAT and FQNNGV. Losses at the gene ends were 5 bases for V and 7 bases for J; bases not matched to a gene: 11. This CDR3 is 15 amino acids long. The CDR3 spells CASSPDKGAHNEQFF. CDR3 DNA: TGTGCCAGCAGCCCGGATAAGGGGGCGCATAATGAGCAGTTCTTC.

V gene TRBV30 combines with J gene TRBJ2-7; 11 bases agree with TRBD1. The V and J ends lost 0 bases and 2 bases, in that order; junction bases with no gene match: 6. This CDR3 has 16 residues. Germline V lookup: CDR1 GTSNPN, CDR2 SVGIG (reference sequence). DNA for the CDR3: TGTGCCTGGAGTGTCCCCGGACAGGGGGCGACCTACGAGCAGTACTTC. This codes for CAWSVPGQGATYEQYF.

This sequence joins TRBV5-4 and TRBJ2-1; 9 nucleotides align to TRBD1. The CDR3 has 14 residues. V lost 4 bases and J lost 9; bases outside the gene matches: 8. Germline lookup yields CDR1 SGHNT and CDR2 YYREEE (reference sequence). CDR3 in amino acids: CASSHRQGGGEQFF. CDR3 nucleotides: TGTGCCAGCAGCCATAGACAGGGGGGGGGTGAGCAGTTCTTC. Full variable domain (outside the CDR3, taken from reference TRBV5-4 and TRBJ2-1): ETGVTQSPTHLIKTRGQQVTLRCSSQSGHNTVSWYQQALGQGPQFIFQYYREEENGRGNFPPRFSGLQFPNYSSELNVNALELDDSALYLCASSHRQGGGEQFFGPGTRLTVL.

A single count supports this clone. This chain links TRBV7-9 with TRBJ1-4, with TRBD1 matching 8 bases. The CDR3 consists of 14 residues. Per germline, CDR1 SEHNR and CDR2 FQNEAQ (reference sequence). V shed 6 bases and J 7 bases; nucleotides not matched to a gene: 7. The CDR3 is CASSSNRGVEKLFF. CDR3 coding DNA: TGTGCCAGCAGTTCTAACAGGGGGGTTGAAAAACTGTTTTTT.

J is TRBJ1-1 and V is TRBV9; perhaps TRBD1 as D (5 bases). V lost 2 bases and J 5 bases, leaving 16 bases between the germline ends. Germline V gene sequence: CDR1 SGDLS, CDR2 YYNGEE. This CDR3 has 15 residues. CDR3 amino acids: CASSVAGFQGTEAFF. The DNA of the CDR3 is TGTGCCAGCAGCGTGGCAGGCTTCCAGGGTACTGAAGCTTTCTTT.

DNA of the CDR3: TGCAGCGTTGAAGGCAGGGGGCCGTCGGGTGGCTACACCTTC. The encoded protein is CSVEGRGPSGGYTF. The V call is TRBV29-1, the J call TRBJ1-2, with 8 bases fitting TRBD1. J gave up 7 bases and V 1 base, and 8 bases lay outside the gene matches. The germline gives CDR1 SQVTM, CDR2 ANQGSEA. The CDR3 loop spans 14 amino acids.

V gene TRBV9 combines with J gene TRBJ2-5; D may be TRBD2 (5 bases). V shed 0 bases and J shed 1 base, with 10 bases lying between them. Germline values: CDR1 SGDLS, CDR2 YYNGEE. The CDR3 sequence is 15 residues long. CDR3 DNA: TGTGCCAGCAGCGTAGGCCGGGGAGTCCAAGAGACCCAGTACTTC. Translated, it gives CASSVGRGVQETQYF.

The CDR3 DNA follows: TGTGCCAGCACCTGGACAGGCCCCGACTATGGCTACACCTTC. Translation: CASTWTGPDYGYTF. This chain connects TRBV6-1 to TRBJ1-2, with TRBD1 identical over 7 bases. Germline assignment: CDR1 MNHNS and CDR2 SASEGT. The CDR3 has 14 residues. V was clipped by 7 bases and J by 3 bases; unmatched bases: 8.

CDR3 residues: CAWSLTGGYGYTF. Written as DNA, the CDR3 is TGTGCCTGGAGCCTAACAGGGGGCTATGGCTACACCTTC. The chain links TRBV30 to TRBJ1-2; 8 bases map to TRBD1. Germline CDR1 is GTSNPN and CDR2 is SVGIG (reference sequence). The CDR3 extends over 13 amino acids. V was clipped by 3 bases and J by 4 bases; unmatched bases: 4.

The chain carries TRBV30 and TRBJ2-6, with D perhaps TRBD2 (5 bases). The ends were cut back, 0 bases at V and 0 bases at J, with 6 bases in the middle. Looked up from germline, CDR1 is GTSNPN and CDR2 is SVGIG (reference sequence). The CDR3 has 15 residues. This chain's CDR3 is CAWSVLGSGANVLTF. CDR3 nucleotides: TGTGCCTGGAGTGTACTAGGCTCTGGGGCCAACGTCCTGACTTTC.

This sequence joins TRBV7-3 and TRBJ2-1, with TRBD2 matching over 12 bases. CDR1 SGHTA and CDR2 FQGTGA come from the germline V gene. The V and J ends lost 5 bases and 7 bases, in that order; junction bases with no gene match: 3. There are 14 residues in the CDR3. CDR3 in amino acids: CASSPSGGANEQFF. The CDR3 DNA is TGTGCCAGCAGCCCTAGCGGGGGGGCAAATGAGCAGTTCTTC.

This sequence joins TRBV7-2 and TRBJ2-1, with D possibly TRBD1 on 5 matching bases. Germline assignment: CDR1 SGHTA and CDR2 FQGNSA. The CDR3 is 13 amino acids. The ends were cut back, 5 bases at V and 6 bases at J, with 11 bases in the middle. CDR3 in amino acids: CASSPYRGNEQFF. The CDR3 nucleotides are TGTGCCAGCAGCCCATATAGGGGCAATGAGCAGTTCTTC.

The gene calls are TRBV19 and TRBJ2-7; 8 bases align to TRBD1. The junction had 3 bases not matched to a gene; V was cut back by 8 bases and J by 0 bases. Germline lookup yields CDR1 LNHDA and CDR2 SQIVND (reference sequence). CDR3 size: 13 residues. The CDR3 bases are TGTGCCAGTGGGGACAGGAGCTCCTACGAGCAGTACTTC. This sequence encodes CASGDRSSYEQYF.